This TCR beta chain was identified during a study of vaccination and CD4 T cells after COVID-19. Across the whole study: Convalescent donors: six male, four female; seven Caucasian, two Asian, one multiracial, two Hispanic. Control cultures received a CEFX pool, an HIV-1 Nef pool, or no peptide.

The assay that was used to sequence DNA from cultured CD4+ T cells was the Oncomine TCR Beta short-read assay. From CD4+ T cells that had been cultured, genomic DNA was extracted. A single record per CDR3 protein comes from TCRdb applying MiXCR to the PCR reads. The table has roughly 3,200 distinct CDR3 sequences, around 77% seen once. Treatment: approximately 9-day PBMC culture with coronavirus spike peptide pools or control peptides (ViraFEST assay). ViraFEST enlarged antigen-specific T cell populations with peptide pools and afterwards sequenced TCRs. Concerning this clonotype itself: Antigen specificity is unknown.

The germline CDR1 and CDR2 sequences are SEHNR and FQNEAQ (reference sequence). The CDR3 extends over 13 amino acids. V lost 3 bases and J lost 7, with 12 bases in between. The clonotype was recovered from a human donor who had recovered from COVID-19. Sequenced material: CD4+ T cells from blood, cultured in vitro. This chain links TRBV7-9 with TRBJ1-2; D remains ambiguous. For the CDR3, the DNA is TGTGCCAGCAGCTTTGAGGAGCCCCGTGGCTACACCTTC. This encodes CASSFEEPRGYTF.